These 30 T cell receptor beta chains were all obtained from the same sample, sequenced in a study of response to subunit inactivated influenza vaccine. One entry per CDR3 protein, called by TCRdb with MiXCR from the RT-PCR reads. The sample has hundreds of thousands of distinct CDR3 sequences, around 18% seen once. The specimen was PBMCs from blood, collected around 5 days after vaccination. These receptors all stem from a man between 45 and 60 years old who received an inactivated influenza vaccine.

This chain connects TRBV18 to TRBJ2-5, with 7 nucleotides matching TRBD2. Germline CDR1 KGHSH, CDR2 LQKENI. Unmatched junction bases numbered 7, after V lost 6 bases and J lost 0 bases. This CDR3 region has 15 residues. The DNA for the CDR3 is TGTGCCAGCTCTACGGGACTAACTAACCAAGAGACCCAGTACTTC. Translation gives CASSTGLTNQETQYF.

This clonotype has a handful of counts. The CDR3 nucleotides read TGCAGCGTTGAAACTCCCAGGGGACTTCGGAGCGGCTACACCTTC. Translated, it gives CSVETPRGLRSGYTF. This chain connects TRBV29-1 to TRBJ1-2; D is possibly TRBD1 (6 bases). The V gene lost 2 bases and the J gene lost 8 bases, with 21 bases spanning the gap. Germline CDR1 reads SQVTM; CDR2 reads ANQGSEA. This CDR3 spans 15 amino acids.

This clonotype came up a few times. The CDR3 DNA reads TGTGCCACCAGCTGGGACCGGGACGTAATATCCTACGAGCAGTACTTC. The encoded protein is CATSWDRDVISYEQYF. The J gene is TRBJ2-7, the V gene TRBV15, with D possibly called TRBD1 or TRBD2 (5 bases each). Germline V gene data show CDR1 as LNHNV and CDR2 as YYDKDF (reference sequence). The CDR3 is 16 amino acids. V was trimmed by 5 bases and J by 1 base, leaving 18 bases between them.

A few counts support this clonotype. The chain has TRBV20-1 and TRBJ2-3, with 8 bases aligning to TRBD2. Germline lookup yields CDR1 DFQATT and CDR2 SNEGSKA (reference sequence). This CDR3 is 15 amino acids long. Unmatched junction bases numbered 6, after V lost 0 bases and J lost 4 bases. The CDR3: CSARDINSGADTQYF. CDR3 sequence (DNA): TGCAGTGCTAGAGACATAAATAGCGGGGCAGATACGCAGTATTTT.

This clonotype came up a few times. A read error may produce the germline difference seen at one junction end. The genes are TRBV3-1 and TRBJ2-3; the D is unclear. There are 15 residues in the CDR3. Per the germline V gene, CDR1 is LGHDT and CDR2 is YNNKEL (reference sequence). The CDR3 here is CASNQRIGYTDTQYF. The CDR3 DNA reads as TGTGCCAGCAACCAAAGGATCGGTTACACAGATACGCAGTATTTT.

There are a few counts of this clonotype. The gene calls are TRBV5-1 and TRBJ2-1; 14 nucleotides agree with TRBD2. Trimming took 4 bases from V and 2 from J; bases not matched to a gene: 5. Germline values: CDR1 SGHRS, CDR2 YFSETQ. The CDR3 extends over 17 amino acids. DNA of the CDR3: TGCGCCAGCAGCGTTTGGACTAGCGGGAGGACCTACAATGAGCAGTTCTTC. Translation: CASSVWTSGRTYNEQFF.

This clonotype has ten or more counts. The chain carries TRBV12-3 or TRBV12-4 and TRBJ1-1, with a possible D match to TRBD1 (5 bases). Deletions cut 6 bases from V and 5 bases from J, with 10 bases between. The CDR3 is 12 residues long. The CDR3 sequence: CASSFGGTEAFF. The CDR3 bases are TGTGCCAGCAGCTTCGGGGGGACTGAAGCTTTCTTT.

There are a few counts of this clonotype. The rearrangement joins TRBV11-2 to TRBJ2-1; no clear D gene. From germline, CDR1 is SGHAT and CDR2 FQNNGV. Trimming left V 3 bases short and J 7 bases short, with 13 bases between. The length of the CDR3 is 14 residues. CDR3 region: CASSLAHPFNEQFF. DNA for the CDR3: TGTGCCAGCAGCTTGGCCCATCCCTTTAATGAGCAGTTCTTC.

The table lists this clonotype with many counts. This chain connects TRBV29-1 to TRBJ2-1; 13 bases are shared with TRBD2. V was clipped by 7 bases and J by 5 bases; unmatched bases: 14. This CDR3 contains 17 residues. CDR1 and CDR2 (germline): SQVTM, ANQGSEA. The DNA for the CDR3 is TGCAGCGCGAAACGGACTAGCGGGAGTCACCTAAACAATGAGCAGTTCTTC. As protein: CSAKRTSGSHLNNEQFF.

The chain joins TRBV10-3 to TRBJ2-1; 7 nucleotides agree with TRBD1. This CDR3 contains 17 residues. CDR1 is ENHRY, CDR2 SYGVKD, per germline. V was clipped by 0 bases and J by 4 bases; unmatched bases: 9. CDR3: CAISESVVGQAYNEQFF. The DNA for the CDR3 is TGTGCCATCAGTGAGTCGGTGGTCGGACAGGCTTACAATGAGCAGTTCTTC.

The CDR3, as DNA: TGTGCCAGCAGAACCGACGGGCGGGAGAATTCACCCCTCCACTTT. This encodes CASRTDGRENSPLHF. The chain links TRBV12-3 or TRBV12-4 to TRBJ1-6, with D hard to call. The CDR3 is 15 residues long. Trimming took off 6 bases at V and 7 bases at J, with 16 bases between the two ends.

Comment on this clonotype: A junction boundary mismatches the germline segment, possibly from a read error. The gene calls are TRBV12-3 or TRBV12-4 and TRBJ2-7, with 8 positions matching TRBD1. The CDR3 consists of 13 residues. The CDR3 is CASSLGTGYEQHF. CDR3 sequence (DNA): TGTGCCAGCAGTTTGGGGACAGGCTACGAGCAGCACTTC.

V gene TRBV25-1 combines with J gene TRBJ2-2, with D tentatively TRBD2 (5 bases). Trimming stripped 3 bases from V and 1 base from J, with 12 bases between. CDR3 length: 16 amino acids. Germline-derived CDR1 and CDR2 are MGHDK and SYGVNS. Here the CDR3 DNA reads TGTGCCAGCAGTGACCTACCACGGGAGAACACCGGGGAGCTGTTTTTT. As protein: CASSDLPRENTGELFF.

The chain is built from TRBV20-1 and TRBJ2-5, with 7 nucleotides matching TRBD1. The CDR3 has 17 residues. Germline CDR1 and CDR2: DFQATT and SNEGSKA (reference sequence). The junction had 20 bases not matched to a gene; V was cut back by 3 bases and J by 7 bases. The CDR3 nucleotides are TGCAGTGCTAGTCCGGCAGGGGGTATGGCCGGTTCCGGGACCCAGTACTTC. Amino acids: CSASPAGGMAGSGTQYF.

This rearrangement joins TRBV12-3 or TRBV12-4 to TRBJ1-2; TRBD1 is a possible D gene (6 bases). The CDR3 sequence is 13 residues long. V was cut by 5 bases and J by 7 bases, with 14 bases left in between. The CDR3 here is CASSASGGSGYTF. The CDR3 DNA reads TGTGCCAGCAGTGCTTCCGGGGGCAGTGGCTACACCTTC.

This clonotype was seen only a few times. The chain carries TRBV29-1 and TRBJ2-1; TRBD2 might be the D (5 bases). The CDR3 consists of 13 residues. V lost 7 bases and J 8 bases, leaving 18 bases between the germline ends. Germline V gives CDR1 SQVTM, CDR2 ANQGSEA. The CDR3 protein is CSAGDAGRDEQFF. The CDR3, as DNA: TGCAGCGCAGGTGATGCGGGTCGAGATGAGCAGTTCTTC.

This clonotype was observed many times. The chain is built from TRBV10-3 and TRBJ2-3; D ambiguous. Germline values: CDR1 ENHRY, CDR2 SYGVKD. Trimming left V 10 bases short and J 4 bases short, with 18 bases between. This CDR3 contains 14 residues. CDR3 bases: TGTGCCAACTCCCCCCCGGAGAACCCAGATACGCAGTATTTT. Its translation: CANSPPENPDTQYF.

This clonotype was seen a handful of times. The rearrangement joins TRBV5-1 to TRBJ2-3, with D unclear. Deletions cut 1 base from V and 6 bases from J, with 12 bases between. The germline gives CDR1 SGHRS, CDR2 YFSETQ. This CDR3 has 14 residues. This chain's CDR3 is CASSLRPTPDTQYF. In DNA form, the CDR3 reads TGCGCCAGCAGCTTGCGGCCAACCCCTGATACGCAGTATTTT.

This clonotype has only a few counts. The genes are TRBV11-2 and TRBJ2-1; tentative D call: TRBD1 (8 bases). Germline assignment: CDR1 SGHAT and CDR2 FQNNGV. V was shortened by 5 bases and J by 5 bases, with 16 bases between the two germline ends. The CDR3 loop spans 15 amino acids. CDR3 sequence reads: CASSPSGDRNNEQFF. The CDR3 region has the DNA TGTGCCAGCAGCCCGAGCGGGGACAGGAACAATGAGCAGTTCTTC.

This sequence joins TRBV11-2 and TRBJ2-5; 11 bases are shared with TRBD2. CDR1 and CDR2 (germline): SGHAT, FQNNGV. V trimming: 1 base; J trimming: 5 bases; junction bases outside the gene matches: 12. This CDR3 is 18 amino acids long. The CDR3 sequence is CASSLGNLAGGLGETQYF. DNA for the CDR3: TGTGCCAGCAGCTTAGGCAACCTAGCGGGGGGCCTTGGGGAGACCCAGTACTTC.

The V call is TRBV20-1, the J call TRBJ2-3, with D hard to call. The V gene's germline CDR1 is DFQATT and CDR2 SNEGSKA (reference sequence). The CDR3 is 14 amino acids. V was clipped by 3 bases and J by 2 bases, with 12 bases between them. The CDR3 here is CSARSLVYTDTQYF. The CDR3 DNA reads as TGCAGTGCTAGGAGTCTAGTATACACAGATACGCAGTATTTT.

This clonotype showed up many times. The chain combines TRBV4-3 with TRBJ2-1; D is unclear. Germline CDR1 is LGHNA and CDR2 is YSLEER. The CDR3 extends over 16 amino acids. With 1 base removed from V and 5 bases from J, the gap between germline ends came to 15 bases. CDR3 in DNA: TGCGCCAGCAGCCAAGGGAATAGGAATTTGGACAATGAGCAGTTCTTC. Amino acids: CASSQGNRNLDNEQFF.

This clonotype has only one observation. The chain carries TRBV27 and TRBJ2-1; TRBD2 aligns across 15 bases. V lost 5 bases, J lost 7 bases, and 6 bases stayed unmatched. This CDR3 comprises 16 residues. CDR1 and CDR2 from the germline V gene are MNHEY and SMNVEV (reference sequence). CDR3 sequence (DNA): TGTGCCAGCAGTGGGACTAGCGGGGGGTTGGTAAATGAGCAGTTCTTC. The encoded protein is CASSGTSGGLVNEQFF.

This clonotype occurred a few times. J is TRBJ2-3 and V is TRBV20-1, with 9 bases aligning to TRBD2. Trimming removed 1 base from V and 2 bases from J; junction bases left unmatched: 7. There are 16 residues in the CDR3. Germline CDR1 reads DFQATT; CDR2 reads SNEGSKA (reference sequence). The CDR3 DNA reads as TGCAGTGCTAGAGTGGTAGCGGGGGCGTACACAGATACGCAGTATTTT. This codes for CSARVVAGAYTDTQYF.

This clonotype was seen a handful of times. The V and J genes are TRBV20-1 and TRBJ2-1; 7 bases match TRBD2. The CDR3 has 15 amino acids. Germline CDR1 reads DFQATT; CDR2 reads SNEGSKA (reference sequence). Losses at the gene ends were 3 bases for V and 6 bases for J; bases not matched to a gene: 11. For the CDR3, the DNA is TGCAGTGCTAGCGCCCCGGGAGGTCGGGGCAATGAGCAGTTCTTC. Residues: CSASAPGGRGNEQFF.

The sample holds a few counts of this clonotype. The rearrangement uses TRBV20-1 and TRBJ2-7; 11 positions match TRBD1. Germline V gives CDR1 DFQATT, CDR2 SNEGSKA (reference sequence). The CDR3 covers 15 residues. The V gene end was trimmed by 1 base and the J gene end by 7 bases; junction bases not matched to a gene: 9. CDR3 DNA: TGCAGTGCTAGAGCCGCCGGACAGGGGGCGAGAGAGCAGTACTTC. Residues: CSARAAGQGAREQYF.

The CDR3 spells CASSLVRGQNTEAFF. CDR3 DNA sequence: TGTGCCAGCAGCTTAGTCAGGGGGCAGAACACTGAAGCTTTCTTT. J is TRBJ1-1 and V is TRBV7-2, with 8 nucleotides matching TRBD1. The CDR3 runs 15 residues. Germline V gene data show CDR1 as SGHTA and CDR2 as FQGNSA. V lost 1 base, J lost 1 base, and 2 bases stayed unmatched.

This clonotype was counted many times. J is TRBJ2-5 and V is TRBV10-1, with unresolved D. Germline CDR1 reads WNHNN; CDR2 reads SYGVQD (reference sequence). This CDR3 is built from 12 residues. V lost 3 bases and J lost 5, with 7 bases in between. DNA for the CDR3: TGCGCCAGCAGTGATAGTACGGAGACCCAGTACTTC. Its translation: CASSDSTETQYF.

This chain joins TRBV4-3 and TRBJ1-1; 8 nucleotides line up with TRBD1. This CDR3 has 15 amino acids. CDR1 and CDR2 (germline): LGHNA, YSLEER. V gave up 5 bases and J gave up 1 base; unmatched junction bases: 6. The chain's CDR3 is CASSVQDRGNTEAFF. The DNA for the CDR3 is TGCGCCAGCAGCGTCCAAGACAGGGGGAACACTGAAGCTTTCTTT.

The chain has TRBV12-3 or TRBV12-4 and TRBJ1-2; D not resolved. V shed 3 bases and J shed 8 bases, with 13 bases lying between them. The CDR3 is 13 residues long. CDR3 in DNA: TGTGCCAGCAGTTTCACTGGGGTTCGGGGCTACACCTTC. Protein sequence: CASSFTGVRGYTF.